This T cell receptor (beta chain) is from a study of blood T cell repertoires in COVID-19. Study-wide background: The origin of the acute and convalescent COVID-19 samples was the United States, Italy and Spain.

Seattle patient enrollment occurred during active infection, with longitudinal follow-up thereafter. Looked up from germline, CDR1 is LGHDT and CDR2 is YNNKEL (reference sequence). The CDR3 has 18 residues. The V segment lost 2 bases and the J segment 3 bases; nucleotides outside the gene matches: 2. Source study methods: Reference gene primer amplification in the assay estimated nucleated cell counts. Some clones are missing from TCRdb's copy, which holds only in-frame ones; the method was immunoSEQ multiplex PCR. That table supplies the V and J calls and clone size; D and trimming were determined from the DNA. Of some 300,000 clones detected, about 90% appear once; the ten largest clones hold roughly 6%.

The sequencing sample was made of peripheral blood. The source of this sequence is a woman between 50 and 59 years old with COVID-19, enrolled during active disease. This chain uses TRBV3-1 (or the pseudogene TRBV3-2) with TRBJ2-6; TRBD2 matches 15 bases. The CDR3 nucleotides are TGTGCCAGCAGCCAACCGGGACTAGCGGGAGGTGGGGCCAACGTCCTGACTTTC. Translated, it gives CASSQPGLAGGGANVLTF.